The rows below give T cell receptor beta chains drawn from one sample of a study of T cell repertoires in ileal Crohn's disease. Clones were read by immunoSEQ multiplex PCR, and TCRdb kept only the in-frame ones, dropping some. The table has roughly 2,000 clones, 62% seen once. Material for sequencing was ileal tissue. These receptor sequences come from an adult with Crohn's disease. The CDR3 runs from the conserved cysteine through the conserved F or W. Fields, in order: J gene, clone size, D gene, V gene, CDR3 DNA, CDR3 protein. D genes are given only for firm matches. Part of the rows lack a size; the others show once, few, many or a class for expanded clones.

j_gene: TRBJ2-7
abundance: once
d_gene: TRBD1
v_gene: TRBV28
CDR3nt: TGTGCCAGCAGCCGTCCTGGACAGGCCTACGAGCAGTACTTC
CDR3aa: CASSRPGQAYEQYF

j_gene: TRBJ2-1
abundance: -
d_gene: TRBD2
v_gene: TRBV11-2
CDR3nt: TGTGCCAGCAGCTCCCGGGTAAGACTAGCGGGAGTGAATGAGCAGTTCTTC
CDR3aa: CASSSRVRLAGVNEQFF

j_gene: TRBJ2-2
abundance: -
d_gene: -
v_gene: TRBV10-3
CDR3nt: TGTGCCATCAGGGCGGTAGCGAACACCGGGGAGCTGTTTTTT
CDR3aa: CAIRAVANTGELFF

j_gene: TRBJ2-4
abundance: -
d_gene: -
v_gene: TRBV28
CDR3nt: TGTGCCAGCAGATTTACAGGGACCAAAAACATTCAGTACTTC
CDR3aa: CASRFTGTKNIQYF

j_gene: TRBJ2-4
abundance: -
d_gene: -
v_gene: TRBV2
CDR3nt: TGTGCCAGCAGTGAGGGGCAGGGCCCCAAAAACATTCAGTACTTC
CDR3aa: CASSEGQGPKNIQYF

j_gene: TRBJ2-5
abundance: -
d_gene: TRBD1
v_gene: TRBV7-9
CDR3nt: TGTGCCAGCAGCCCCCCGGGACAGCAAGAGACCCAGTACTTC
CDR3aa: CASSPPGQQETQYF

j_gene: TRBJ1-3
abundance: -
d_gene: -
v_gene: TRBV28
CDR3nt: TGTGCCAGCAGTGCACGACAGTTTAACACCATATATTTT
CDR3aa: CASSARQFNTIYF

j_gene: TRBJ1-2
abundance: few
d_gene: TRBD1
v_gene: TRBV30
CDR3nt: TGTGCCTGGAGTCGGACAGGGGGGAACTATGGCTACACCTTC
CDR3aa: CAWSRTGGNYGYTF

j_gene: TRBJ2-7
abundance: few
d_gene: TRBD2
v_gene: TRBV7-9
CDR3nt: TGTGCCAGCAGCTTTACTAGCGGGACCCCGCGGGACGAGCAGTACTTC
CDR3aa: CASSFTSGTPRDEQYF

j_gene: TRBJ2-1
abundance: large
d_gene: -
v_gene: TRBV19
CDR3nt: TGTGCCAGTAGTATAGCGGGGTCACTGAATGAGCAGTTCTTC
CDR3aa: CASSIAGSLNEQFF

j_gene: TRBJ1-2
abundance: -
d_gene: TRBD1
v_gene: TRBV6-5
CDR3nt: TGTGCCAGCAGCCTGCGACAGGGGCACTATGGCTACACCTTC
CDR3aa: CASSLRQGHYGYTF

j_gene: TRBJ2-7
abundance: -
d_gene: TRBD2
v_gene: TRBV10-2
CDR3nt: TGCGTCAGCAGTACCGGGAGGACCTACGAGCAGTACTTC
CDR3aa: CVSSTGRTYEQYF

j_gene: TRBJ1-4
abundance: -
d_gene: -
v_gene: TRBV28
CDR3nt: TGTGCCAGCAGGGGGCGGGGTAGCGGTAATGAAAAACTGTTTTTT
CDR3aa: CASRGRGSGNEKLFF

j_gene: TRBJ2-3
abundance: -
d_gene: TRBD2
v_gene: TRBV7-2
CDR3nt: TGTGCCAGCAGCTTACGGGAGCGGGGGTCGATAGATACGCAGTATTTT
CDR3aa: CASSLRERGSIDTQYF

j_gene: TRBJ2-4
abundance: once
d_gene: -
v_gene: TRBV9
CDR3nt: TGTGCCAGCAGCGTACAGGGGTCCGGAAACATTCAGTACTTC
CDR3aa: CASSVQGSGNIQYF

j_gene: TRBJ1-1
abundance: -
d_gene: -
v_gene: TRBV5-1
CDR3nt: TGCGCCAGCAGCTTGGACCGGGACGGGAGAACCCCGAACACTGAAGCTTTCTTT
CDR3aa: CASSLDRDGRTPNTEAFF

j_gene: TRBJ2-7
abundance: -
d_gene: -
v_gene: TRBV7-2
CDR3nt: TGTGCCAGCTCGAGGGAACCGGCATACGAGCAGTACTTC
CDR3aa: CASSREPAYEQYF

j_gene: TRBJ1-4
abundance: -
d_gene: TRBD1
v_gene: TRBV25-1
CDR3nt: TGTGCCAGCAGTGATCGGGACAGGCCTAATGAAAAACTGTTTTTT
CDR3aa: CASSDRDRPNEKLFF

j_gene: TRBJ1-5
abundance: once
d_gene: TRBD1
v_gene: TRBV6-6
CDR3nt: TGTGCCAGCACTCACACAGGGGCTGTAAAGCCCCAGCATTTT
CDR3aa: CASTHTGAVKPQHF

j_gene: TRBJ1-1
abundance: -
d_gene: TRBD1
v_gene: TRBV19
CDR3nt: TGTGCCAGTAGTATCCCCCCGGGACAGGGGAACACTGAAGCTTTCTTT
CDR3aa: CASSIPPGQGNTEAFF

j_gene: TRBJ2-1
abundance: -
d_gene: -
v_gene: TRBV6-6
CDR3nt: TGTGCCACACAGCTACCGGCCGATCGGGGCAATGAGCAGTTCTTC
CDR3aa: CATQLPADRGNEQFF

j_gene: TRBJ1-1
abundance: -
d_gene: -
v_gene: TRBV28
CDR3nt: TGTGCCAGCAGTCCCTACCCCACACAGGGTCGGACTGAAGCTTTCTTT
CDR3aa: CASSPYPTQGRTEAFF

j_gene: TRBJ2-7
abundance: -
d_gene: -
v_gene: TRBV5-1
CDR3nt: TGCGCCAGCAGCTGGGGTCCAGAGGGCGAGCAGTACTTC
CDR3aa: CASSWGPEGEQYF

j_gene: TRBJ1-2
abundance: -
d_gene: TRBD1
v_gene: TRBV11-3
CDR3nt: TGTGCCAGCAGCTCCCGACAGGGAAGGGGCAACTATGGCTACACCTTC
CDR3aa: CASSSRQGRGNYGYTF

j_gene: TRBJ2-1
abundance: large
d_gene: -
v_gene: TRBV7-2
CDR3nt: TGTGCCAGCAGCTTAGGTCCAGGGAACAATGAGCAGTTCTTC
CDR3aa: CASSLGPGNNEQFF

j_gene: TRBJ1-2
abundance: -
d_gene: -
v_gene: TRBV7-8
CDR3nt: TGTGCCAGCAGCTTAGAAGCGCGAGACTACACCTTC
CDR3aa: CASSLEARDYTF

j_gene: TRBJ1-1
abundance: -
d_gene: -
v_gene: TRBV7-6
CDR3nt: TGTGCCAGCAGCTTGGGACATCTGAACACTGAAGCTTTCTTT
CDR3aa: CASSLGHLNTEAFF

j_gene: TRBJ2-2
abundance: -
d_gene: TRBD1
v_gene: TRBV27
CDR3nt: TGTGCCAGCAGTTTTAGGGGACAGGGGAACACCGGGGAGCTGTTTTTT
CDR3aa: CASSFRGQGNTGELFF

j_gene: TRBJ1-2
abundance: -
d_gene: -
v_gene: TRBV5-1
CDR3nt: TGCGCCAGCAGCTTGGGGGGGAGGCAGAATGGCTACACCTTC
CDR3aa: CASSLGGRQNGYTF

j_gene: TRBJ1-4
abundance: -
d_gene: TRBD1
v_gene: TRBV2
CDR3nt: TGTGCCAGCAGGCCCGGGACAGTTACAGAAAAACTGTTTTTT
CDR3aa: CASRPGTVTEKLFF

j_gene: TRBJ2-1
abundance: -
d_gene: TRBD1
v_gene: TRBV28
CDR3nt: TGTGCCAGCACCTCTTCACGGACAGGTGAGCAGTTCTTC
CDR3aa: CASTSSRTGEQFF

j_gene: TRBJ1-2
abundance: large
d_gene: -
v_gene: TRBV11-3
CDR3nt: TGTGCCAGCAGCCCTAGGGGGGGAGTCCCCACCTTC
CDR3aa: CASSPRGGVPTF

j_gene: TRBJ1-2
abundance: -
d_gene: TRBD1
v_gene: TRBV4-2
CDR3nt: TGTGCCAGCAGCAATAACTCCCCCCGGGACAGGGTCTATGGCTACACCTTC
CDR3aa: CASSNNSPRDRVYGYTF

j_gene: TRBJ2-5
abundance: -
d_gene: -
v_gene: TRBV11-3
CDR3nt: TGTGCCAGCAGCTTATCCCAAGACGGAGGCCAGTACTTC
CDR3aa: CASSLSQDGGQYF

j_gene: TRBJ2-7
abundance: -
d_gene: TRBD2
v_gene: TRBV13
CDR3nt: TGTGCCAGCAGCCCCCCACTGGGACTAGCGGGACTCGAGCAGTACTTC
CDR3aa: CASSPPLGLAGLEQYF

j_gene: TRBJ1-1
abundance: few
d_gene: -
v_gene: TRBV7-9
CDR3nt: TGTGCCAGCAGCCGCCGGACAGAAGCTTTCTTT
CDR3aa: CASSRRTEAFF

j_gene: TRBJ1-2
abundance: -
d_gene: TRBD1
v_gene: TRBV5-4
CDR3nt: TGTGCCAGCAGCTTGGTAGGACAGGGATTAACGTATGGCTACACCTTC
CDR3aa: CASSLVGQGLTYGYTF